This paragraph reports one TCR beta chain. Methods used by the authors: Scientists estimated how many nucleated cells there were by amplifying reference gene primers. Sequencing used immunoSEQ multiplex PCR; TCRdb keeps in-frame clones, though not all of them. V, J and clone size reflect that table, while D and trimming were determined from the DNA. The data show about 200,000 clones, with roughly 91% seen just once and less than 4% held by the top ten. Residents of 20 to 25 US areas, aged roughly 18 to 90 years, made up the participants. Assignments of participants to cohorts depended upon their own reported clinical history. This specimen comes from a study of blood T cell repertoires in COVID-19. About the research overall: Both acute and convalescent COVID-19 samples were obtained from the United States, Italy and Spain.

Germline V gives CDR1 MGHRA, CDR2 YSYEKL. This CDR3 has 21 amino acids. Trimming removed 2 bases from V and 0 bases from J; junction bases left unmatched: 14. This sequence was found in a woman in her 30s with acute COVID-19. The V call is TRBV4-1, the J call TRBJ2-1; TRBD2 matches 12 bases. The sample taken for sequencing was PBMCs or T cells enriched from blood (not recorded which). CDR3: CASSQRGDGLAGWSSYNEQFF. CDR3 sequence (DNA): TGCGCCAGCAGCCAAAGGGGGGACGGACTAGCGGGGTGGAGCTCCTACAATGAGCAGTTCTTC.